What follows are 16 T cell receptor beta chains derived from one specimen sequenced in a study of identical twins. TCRdb processed the 5' RACE reads anew with MiXCR; each CDR3 protein has one entry. The sample shows roughly 200,000 distinct CDR3 sequences, around a sixth of them seen only once. These data were likewise used in another study, on T cells expressing NK-cell markers.

The sequenced sample consisted of CD8+ T cells sorted from blood. The receptors were gathered from a young woman in good health.

The chain has TRBV3-1 and TRBJ2-2; D may be TRBD2 (6 bases). This CDR3 contains 13 residues. Germline CDR1 and CDR2: LGHDT and YNNKEL (reference sequence). Trimming removed 2 bases at V and 7 bases at J, with 8 bases between. DNA for the CDR3: TGTGCCAGCAGCCAATTGCGGGGCGGGGAGCTGTTTTTT. This encodes CASSQLRGGELFF.

This chain connects TRBV29-1 to TRBJ2-7, with D perhaps TRBD2 (6 bases). Between the trimmed V and J ends, which lost 7 bases and 0 bases, there was a span of 13 bases. Looked up from germline, CDR1 is SQVTM and CDR2 is ANQGSEA. CDR3 size: 13 residues. The CDR3 sequence is CSAEGGSSYEQYF. CDR3 bases: TGCAGCGCAGAAGGAGGGAGCTCCTACGAGCAGTACTTC.

This clonotype was counted only a few times. The chain links TRBV2 to TRBJ2-1; 13 bases are a match to TRBD2. Trimming cost V 6 bases and J 9 bases; bases outside gene matches: 11. This CDR3 is built from 16 residues. CDR1 and CDR2 (germline): SNHLY, FYNNEI. This CDR3 is CASRDLPGLAGFEQFF. DNA for the CDR3: TGTGCCAGCAGGGACCTACCGGGACTAGCGGGGTTTGAGCAGTTCTTC.

The gene calls are TRBV9 and TRBJ1-3, with D uncertain. In germline, CDR1 is SGDLS, CDR2 YYNGEE. Trimming took 5 bases from V and 2 from J, leaving 8 bases between them. The CDR3 is 13 residues long. CDR3 nucleotide sequence: TGTGCCAGCAGTGTGGGTCCTGGAAACACCATATATTTT. It specifies CASSVGPGNTIYF. Based on the CDR3 plus reference TRBV9 and TRBJ1-3, the full variable domain is DSGVTQTPKHLITATGQRVTLRCSPRSGDLSVYWYQQSLDQGLQFLIQYYNGEERAKGNILERFSAQQFPDLHSELNLSSLELGDSALYFCASSVGPGNTIYFGEGSWLTVV.

For this clonotype: This may arise from a read error, as a much more abundant clone is one base away. The V and J genes are TRBV13 and TRBJ2-7, with unresolved D. The CDR3 totals 12 residues. V lost 4 bases and J 3 bases, leaving 7 bases between the germline ends. Per the germline V gene, CDR1 is PRHDT and CDR2 is FYEKMQ (reference sequence). CDR3 loop: CASSSGRYEQYF. Here the CDR3 DNA reads TGTGCCAGCAGCTCCGGGCGCTACGAGCAGTACTTC.

The chain recombines TRBV19 with TRBJ2-6, with a tentative D call TRBD1 (6 bases). Germline CDR1 reads LNHDA; CDR2 reads SQIVND (reference sequence). The CDR3 contains 21 residues. V lost 6 bases, J lost 0 bases, and 27 bases lay in between. The CDR3: CASRRQGSLPRQFSGANVLTF. In nucleotides, the CDR3 is TGTGCCAGTAGGCGCCAGGGGTCCCTGCCCCGGCAGTTCTCTGGGGCCAACGTCCTGACTTTC.

The chain combines TRBV11-2 with TRBJ2-7; D not certain. CDR1 SGHAT and CDR2 FQNNGV come from the germline V gene. This CDR3 comprises 11 residues. The V gene lost 5 bases and the J gene lost 6 bases, with 8 bases spanning the gap. The CDR3 nucleotides are TGTGCCAGCAGCACATCCAGCGAGCAGTACTTC. Translation: CASSTSSEQYF.

The table lists this clonotype with many counts. The V call is TRBV7-9, the J call TRBJ2-5, with 10 bases lining up with TRBD2. This CDR3 has 15 residues. CDR1 and CDR2 (germline): SEHNR, FQNEAQ (reference sequence). With 3 bases clipped from V and 8 bases from J, the junction kept 9 bases outside the gene matches. CDR3 in DNA: TGTGCCAGCAGCTTGAGTCAAGGACTAGCGGATACCCAGTACTTC. Protein: CASSLSQGLADTQYF.

The chain carries TRBV27 and TRBJ2-1; D remains ambiguous. The CDR3 extends over 14 amino acids. Germline CDR1 MNHEY, CDR2 SMNVEV (reference sequence). With 6 bases removed from V and 2 bases from J, the gap between germline ends came to 11 bases. This CDR3 reads CASRGPDTYNEQFF. The CDR3 DNA follows: TGTGCCAGCAGAGGACCCGATACCTACAATGAGCAGTTCTTC.

The rearrangement joins TRBV29-1 to TRBJ2-1; 7 positions agree with TRBD1. Losses at the gene ends were 2 bases for V and 10 bases for J; bases not matched to a gene: 14. Germline CDR1 reads SQVTM; CDR2 reads ANQGSEA. The CDR3 covers 15 residues. CDR3 protein: CSVESLTGTLGEQFF. The CDR3 DNA reads TGCAGCGTTGAATCCCTGACAGGGACCCTGGGGGAGCAGTTCTTC.

This clonotype was detected a few times. This chain joins TRBV20-1 and TRBJ2-2; TRBD2 aligns across 8 bases. The germline V gene encodes CDR1 DFQATT and CDR2 SNEGSKA (reference sequence). The CDR3 has 14 residues. In DNA form, the CDR3 reads TGCAGCGTCGTAAGCGGGAGTAACGCCGGGGAGCTGTTTTTT. Its protein is CSVVSGSNAGELFF.

V usage is TRBV9 and J usage is TRBJ2-7; D assignment may be TRBD1 or TRBD2 (5 bases each). The CDR3 consists of 13 residues. Germline V gives CDR1 SGDLS, CDR2 YYNGEE. The germline V and J ends were trimmed by 0 bases and 7 bases, with 11 bases remaining between them. CDR3 in amino acids: CASSVDGDGEQYF. The CDR3, as DNA: TGTGCCAGCAGCGTAGACGGGGACGGAGAGCAGTACTTC.

The J gene is TRBJ2-1, the V gene TRBV6-1; D gene ambiguous. The CDR3 contains 14 residues. The V end was cut by 0 bases, the J end by 7 bases, with 10 bases between. Germline loops: CDR1 MNHNS, CDR2 SASEGT. For the CDR3, the DNA is TGTGCCAGCAGTGAAGCGCCTCGAGCGAATGAGCAGTTCTTC. The encoded protein is CASSEAPRANEQFF.

This clonotype was observed a few times. For the CDR3, the DNA is TGCGCCAGCAGCCAAGCGGCGGGTAACTACAATGAGCAGTTCTTC. This translates into CASSQAAGNYNEQFF. The gene calls are TRBV4-3 and TRBJ2-1; tentatively, D is TRBD2 (5 bases). V gave up 1 base and J gave up 3 bases, with 10 bases separating them. Looked up from germline, CDR1 is LGHNA and CDR2 is YSLEER. This CDR3 contains 15 residues.

The table lists this clonotype with a few counts. V is TRBV20-1 and J is TRBJ2-1; no clear D gene. Germline loops: CDR1 DFQATT, CDR2 SNEGSKA (reference sequence). Trimming shortened V by 3 bases and J by 6 bases, and 12 bases separated the two germline ends. CDR3 length: 13 amino acids. The CDR3 loop is CSARVPRINEQFF. The CDR3 DNA reads as TGCAGTGCTAGGGTCCCCCGTATCAATGAGCAGTTCTTC.

Only a few counts were recorded for this clonotype. The V call is TRBV12-3 or TRBV12-4, the J call TRBJ2-7; D is undetermined. This CDR3 has 16 amino acids. Deletions cut 0 bases from V and 0 bases from J, with 12 bases between. The CDR3 loop is CASSLARVQGSYEQYF. CDR3 sequence (DNA): TGTGCCAGCAGTTTAGCGCGTGTACAAGGCTCCTACGAGCAGTACTTC.